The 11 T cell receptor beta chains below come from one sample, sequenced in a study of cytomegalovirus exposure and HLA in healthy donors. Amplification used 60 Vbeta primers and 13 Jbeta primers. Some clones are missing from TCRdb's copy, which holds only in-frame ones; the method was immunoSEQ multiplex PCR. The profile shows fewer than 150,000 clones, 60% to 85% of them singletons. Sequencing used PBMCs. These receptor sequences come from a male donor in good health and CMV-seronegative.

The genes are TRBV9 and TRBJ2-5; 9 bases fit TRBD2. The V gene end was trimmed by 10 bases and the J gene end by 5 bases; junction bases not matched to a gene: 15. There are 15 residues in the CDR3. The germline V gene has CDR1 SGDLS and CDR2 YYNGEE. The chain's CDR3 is CAAHQEGSGRETQYF. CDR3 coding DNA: TGTGCCGCGCATCAAGAGGGCAGCGGGAGGGAGACCCAGTACTTC.

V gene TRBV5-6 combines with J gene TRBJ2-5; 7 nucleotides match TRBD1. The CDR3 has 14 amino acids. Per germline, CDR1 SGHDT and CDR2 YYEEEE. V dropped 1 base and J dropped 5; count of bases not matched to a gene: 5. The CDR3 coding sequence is TGTGCCAGCAGCTTGAAGGGGGCAGGTGAGACCCAGTACTTC. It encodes CASSLKGAGETQYF.

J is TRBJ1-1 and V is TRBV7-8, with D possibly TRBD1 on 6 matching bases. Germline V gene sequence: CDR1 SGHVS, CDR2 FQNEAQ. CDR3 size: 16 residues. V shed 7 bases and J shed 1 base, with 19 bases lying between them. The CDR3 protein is CASTINRKGGNTEAFF. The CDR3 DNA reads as TGTGCCAGCACCATTAACCGGAAAGGGGGGAACACTGAAGCTTTCTTT.

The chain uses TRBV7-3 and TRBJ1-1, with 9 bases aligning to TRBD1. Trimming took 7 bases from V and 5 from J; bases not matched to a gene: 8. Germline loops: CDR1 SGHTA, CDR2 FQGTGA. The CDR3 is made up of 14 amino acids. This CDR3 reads CASNIQGAQTEAFF. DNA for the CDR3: TGTGCCAGCAACATACAGGGGGCCCAAACTGAAGCTTTCTTT.

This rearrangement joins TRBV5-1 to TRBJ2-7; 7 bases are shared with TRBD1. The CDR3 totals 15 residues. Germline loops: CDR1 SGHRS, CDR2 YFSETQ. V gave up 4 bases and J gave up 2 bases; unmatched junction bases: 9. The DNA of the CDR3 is TGCGCCAGCAGCCGGAACCGACAGGGAACCTACGAGCAGTACTTC. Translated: CASSRNRQGTYEQYF.

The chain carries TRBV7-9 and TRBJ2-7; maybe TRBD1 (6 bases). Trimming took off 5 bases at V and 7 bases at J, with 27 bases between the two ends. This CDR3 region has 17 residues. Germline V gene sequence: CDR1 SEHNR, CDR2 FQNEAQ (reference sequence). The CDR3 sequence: CASSHRDTKGDSREQYF. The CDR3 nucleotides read TGTGCCAGCAGCCACCGGGACACCAAGGGGGATTCTCGTGAGCAGTACTTC. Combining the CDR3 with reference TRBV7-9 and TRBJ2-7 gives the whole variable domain DTGVSQNPRHKITKRGQNVTFRCDPISEHNRLYWYRQTLGQGPEFLTYFQNEAQLEKSRLLSDRFSAERPKGSFSTLEIQRTEQGDSAMYLCASSHRDTKGDSREQYFGPGTRLTVT.

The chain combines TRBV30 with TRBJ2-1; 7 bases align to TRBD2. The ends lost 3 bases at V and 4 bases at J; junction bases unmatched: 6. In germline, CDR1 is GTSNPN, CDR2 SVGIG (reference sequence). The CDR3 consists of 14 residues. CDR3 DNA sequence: TGTGCCTGGAGACGAGCGGGAACATACAATGAGCAGTTCTTC. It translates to CAWRRAGTYNEQFF. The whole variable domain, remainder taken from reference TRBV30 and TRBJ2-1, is SQTIHQWPATLVQPVGSPLSLECTVEGTSNPNLYWYRQAAGRGLQLLFYSVGIGQISSEVPQNLSASRPQDRQFILSSKKLLLSDSGFYLCAWRRAGTYNEQFFGPGTRLTVL.

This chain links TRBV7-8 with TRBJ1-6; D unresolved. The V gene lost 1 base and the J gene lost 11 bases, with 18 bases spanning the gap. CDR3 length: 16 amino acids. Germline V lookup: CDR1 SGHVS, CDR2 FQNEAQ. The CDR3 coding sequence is TGTGCCAGCAGCTTAGATGATTGGGGAGGATGGCCACCCCTCCACTTT. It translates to CASSLDDWGGWPPLHF.

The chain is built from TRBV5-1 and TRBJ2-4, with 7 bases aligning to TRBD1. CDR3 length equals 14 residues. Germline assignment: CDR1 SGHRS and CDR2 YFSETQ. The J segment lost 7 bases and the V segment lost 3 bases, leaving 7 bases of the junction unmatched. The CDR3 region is CASSSQGRGNIQYF. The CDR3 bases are TGCGCCAGCAGCTCACAGGGGCGTGGGAACATTCAGTACTTC.

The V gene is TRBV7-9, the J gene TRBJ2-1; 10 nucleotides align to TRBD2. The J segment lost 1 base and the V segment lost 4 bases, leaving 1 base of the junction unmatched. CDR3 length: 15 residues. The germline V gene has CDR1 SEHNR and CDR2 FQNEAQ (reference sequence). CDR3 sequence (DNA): TGTGCCAGCAGCTATAGCGGGAGGTCCTACAATGAGCAGTTCTTC. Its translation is CASSYSGRSYNEQFF.

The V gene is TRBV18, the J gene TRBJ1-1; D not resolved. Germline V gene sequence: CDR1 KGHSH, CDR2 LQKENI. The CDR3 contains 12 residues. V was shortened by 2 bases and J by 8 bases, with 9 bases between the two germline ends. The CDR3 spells CASSPSGREAFF. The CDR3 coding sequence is TGTGCCAGCTCACCAAGTGGCCGAGAAGCTTTCTTT. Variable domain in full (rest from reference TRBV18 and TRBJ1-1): NAGVMQNPRHLVRRRGQEARLRCSPMKGHSHVYWYRQLPEEGLKFMVYLQKENIIDESGMPKERFSAEFPKEGPSILRIQQVVRGDSAAYFCASSPSGREAFFGQGTRLTVV.